These 14 T cell receptor beta chains came from one sample sequenced in a study of chemoradiotherapy in HPV16-positive cancers (dated by TCRdb to between 2021 and 2024). Receptors were amplified or captured by the immunoSEQ multiplex PCR assay. This immuneACCESS table, as held by TCRdb, lists in-frame sequences with V and J called but not all clones. Of the missing ones, under half trace to an unresolved V gene in checked studies; the others have no known cause. Across this sample there are about 7,600 clones, with about 79% seen only once. Clones ranked in the top ten supply approximately 3.1% of the sample. The sample consisted of blood, taken from a patient who underwent chemoradiotherapy. These receptors were obtained from a human donor with HPV-associated anogenital cancer.

The chain recombines TRBV5-1 with TRBJ1-1; the D gene is possibly TRBD1 (5 bases). The V gene lost 7 bases and the J gene lost 1 base, with 20 bases spanning the gap. This CDR3 comprises 16 residues. Germline-derived CDR1 and CDR2 are SGHRS and YFSETQ. The CDR3 DNA is TGCGCCAGCTGCCTCCGGGACCCCAAGGAGAACACTGAAGCTTTCTTT. This translates into CASCLRDPKENTEAFF.

This chain links TRBV11-1 with TRBJ1-2; D possibly corresponds to TRBD1 (6 bases). CDR1 and CDR2 from the germline V gene are SGHAT and FQDESV (reference sequence). This CDR3 has 13 residues. V lost 5 bases and J 6 bases, leaving 13 bases between the germline ends. CDR3 amino acids: CASSPQGFDGYTF. In nucleotides, the CDR3 is TGTGCCAGCAGCCCACAGGGCTTCGATGGCTACACCTTC.

The chain is built from TRBV9 and TRBJ1-2, with no clear D. CDR3 size: 13 residues. V lost 0 bases and J 7 bases, leaving 10 bases between the germline ends. Germline V lookup: CDR1 SGDLS, CDR2 YYNGEE. The CDR3 DNA is TGTGCCAGCAGCGTAGCCCCCGAGGGTGGCTACACCTTC. Translation: CASSVAPEGGYTF.

The chain employs TRBV10-3 and TRBJ2-5, with 8 nucleotides matching TRBD1. The junction had 10 bases not matched to a gene; V was cut back by 8 bases and J by 2 bases. This CDR3 spans 15 amino acids. Germline loops: CDR1 ENHRY, CDR2 SYGVKD. CDR3 coding DNA: TGTGCCATCGGCAGGACAGGGTCCGGTCAAGAGACCCAGTACTTC. Its translation: CAIGRTGSGQETQYF.

In its sample, this clone was seen a few times. V and J are TRBV6-6 and TRBJ2-7, with D perhaps TRBD1 (6 bases). Germline-derived CDR1 and CDR2 are MNHNY and SVGAGI (reference sequence). This CDR3 region has 11 residues. The germline V and J ends were trimmed by 7 bases and 7 bases, with 11 bases remaining between them. CDR3 sequence: CASKGDKEQYF. The CDR3 DNA reads TGTGCCAGCAAGGGGGATAAAGAGCAGTACTTC.

The chain links TRBV13 to TRBJ2-1; D possibly matches TRBD1 or TRBD2 (6 bases each). Germline V gene sequence: CDR1 PRHDT, CDR2 FYEKMQ (reference sequence). The CDR3 is 14 residues long. V was clipped by 3 bases and J by 6 bases, with 12 bases between them. For the CDR3, the DNA is TGTGCCAGCAGCTTGGGGGGCGGAGGCAATGAGCAGTTCTTC. Its translation is CASSLGGGGNEQFF.

This clone was detected a few times. The chain links TRBV7-8 to TRBJ1-3; D remains unclear. There are 14 residues in the CDR3. Trimming took off 2 bases at V and 2 bases at J, with 7 bases between the two ends. Germline assignment: CDR1 SGHVS and CDR2 FQNEAQ. The CDR3 region is CASSLSGTGNTIYF. The CDR3 DNA follows: TGTGCCAGCAGCTTATCTGGAACTGGAAACACCATATATTTT.

The V gene is TRBV7-3, the J gene TRBJ1-1; 8 nucleotides agree with TRBD1. The germline CDR1 and CDR2 sequences are SGHTA and FQGTGA. The CDR3 is 15 residues long. Losses at the gene ends were 6 bases for V and 3 bases for J; bases not matched to a gene: 9. CDR3 DNA: TGTGCCAGCAGTTGGGCAGGGGGCTGGGACACTGAAGCTTTCTTT. Its translation is CASSWAGGWDTEAFF.

The rearrangement uses TRBV6-1 and TRBJ1-5; D not resolved. The CDR3 spans 14 residues. Germline values: CDR1 MNHNS, CDR2 SASEGT. V was trimmed by 7 bases and J by 3 bases, leaving 13 bases between them. The CDR3 nucleotides are TGTGCCAGCAATGATCCAGGTAACAATCAGCCCCAGCATTTT. Residues: CASNDPGNNQPQHF.

The rearrangement joins TRBV6-5 to TRBJ2-7; 8 bases line up with TRBD1. This CDR3 is built from 14 residues. From germline, CDR1 is MNHEY and CDR2 SVGAGI. The J segment lost 2 bases and the V segment lost 4 bases, leaving 4 bases of the junction unmatched. CDR3 region: CASSSGTGTYEQYF. CDR3 bases: TGTGCCAGCAGTTCAGGGACAGGCACCTACGAGCAGTACTTC.

The V and J genes are TRBV18 and TRBJ2-1; 11 bases are a match to TRBD2. This CDR3 comprises 18 residues. V was clipped by 0 bases and J by 6 bases; unmatched bases: 10. CDR1 is KGHSH, CDR2 LQKENI, per germline. The CDR3 spells CASSPPLTSGAPLNEQFF. The CDR3 region has the DNA TGTGCCAGCTCACCACCGCTGACTAGCGGGGCACCCCTCAATGAGCAGTTCTTC. The full variable domain, rest sourced from reference TRBV18 and TRBJ2-1, is NAGVMQNPRHLVRRRGQEARLRCSPMKGHSHVYWYRQLPEEGLKFMVYLQKENIIDESGMPKERFSAEFPKEGPSILRIQQVVRGDSAAYFCASSPPLTSGAPLNEQFFGPGTRLTVL.

The J gene is TRBJ1-5, the V gene TRBV4-3; the D gene is possibly TRBD1 (5 bases). Trimming pared 1 base from V and 9 bases from J, leaving 10 bases between. Per the germline V gene, CDR1 is LGHNA and CDR2 is YSLEER. The CDR3 extends over 13 amino acids. CDR3 DNA sequence: TGCGCCAGCAGCCAAGGTGAGGGGAGGCCCCAGCATTTT. Its translation: CASSQGEGRPQHF.

The chain is built from TRBV7-9 and TRBJ1-1; D not certain. Germline V CDR1 and CDR2: SEHNR, FQNEAQ (reference sequence). The CDR3 runs 15 residues. The V end was cut by 3 bases, the J end by 4 bases, with 15 bases between. CDR3 protein: CASSFGRAGITEAFF. CDR3 coding DNA: TGTGCCAGCAGCTTCGGGCGGGCAGGTATCACTGAAGCTTTCTTT.

V is TRBV2 and J is TRBJ2-7; TRBD1 aligns across 9 bases. J gave up 5 bases and V 6 bases, and 11 bases lay outside the gene matches. CDR3 length: 15 residues. Germline values: CDR1 SNHLY, CDR2 FYNNEI. The CDR3 sequence is CASRFDRGSRNEQYF. As DNA, the CDR3 is TGTGCCAGCAGGTTCGACAGGGGGTCCCGGAACGAGCAGTACTTC.